This TCR beta chain was identified in a study of OX40 agonist ivuxolimab in advanced cancers. As for the study in general: An agonistic anti-OX40 (CD134) antibody, ivuxolimab, was used to treat the patients. At 82.7% male, the cohort had a mean age of around 56 years, ranging from about 20 to 79. The study, taken as a whole, reports: Clonal expansion from baseline to week 6 occurred in both CD4+ and CD8+ T cells.

This CDR3 is built from 18 residues. V lost 4 bases to trimming and J lost 0 bases; unmatched junction nucleotides: 5. Germline loops: CDR1 SGHTA, CDR2 FQGNSA. Notes on this clone: Antigen unknown.

Some clones are missing from TCRdb's copy, which holds only in-frame ones; the method was immunoSEQ multiplex PCR. This table holds about 60,000 clones, 70% to 90% found once. V usage is TRBV7-2 and J usage is TRBJ2-2, with 13 bases lining up with TRBD2. This specimen consisted of CD4+ or CD8+ T cells sorted from blood, obtained in a trial of the OX40 agonist ivuxolimab. The TCR originated in an adult with an advanced solid tumor such as melanoma, head and neck, liver or kidney cancer. The CDR3 spells CASSSGLAGATNTGELFF. The CDR3 DNA reads TGTGCCAGCAGCTCAGGACTAGCGGGAGCAACGAACACCGGGGAGCTGTTTTTT. The whole variable domain, remainder taken from reference TRBV7-2 and TRBJ2-2, is GAGVSQSPSNKVTEKGKDVELRCDPISGHTALYWYRQSLGQGLEFLIYFQGNSAPDKSGLPSDRFSAERTGGSVSTLTIQRTQQEDSAVYLCASSSGLAGATNTGELFFGEGSRLTVL.